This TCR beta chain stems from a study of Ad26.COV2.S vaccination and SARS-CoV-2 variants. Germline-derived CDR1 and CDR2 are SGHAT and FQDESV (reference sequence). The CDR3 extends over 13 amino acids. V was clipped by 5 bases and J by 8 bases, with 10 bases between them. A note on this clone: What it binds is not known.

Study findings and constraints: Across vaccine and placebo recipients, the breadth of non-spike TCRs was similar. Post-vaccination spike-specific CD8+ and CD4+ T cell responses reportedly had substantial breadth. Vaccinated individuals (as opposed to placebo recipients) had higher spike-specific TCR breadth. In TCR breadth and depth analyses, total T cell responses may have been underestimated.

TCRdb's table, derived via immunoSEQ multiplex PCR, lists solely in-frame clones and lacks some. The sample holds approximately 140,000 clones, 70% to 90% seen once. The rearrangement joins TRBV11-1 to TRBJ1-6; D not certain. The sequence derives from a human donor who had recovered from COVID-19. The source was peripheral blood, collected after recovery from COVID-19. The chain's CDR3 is CASSLEVDSPLHF. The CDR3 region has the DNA TGTGCCAGCAGCCTAGAGGTGGATTCACCCCTCCACTTT.